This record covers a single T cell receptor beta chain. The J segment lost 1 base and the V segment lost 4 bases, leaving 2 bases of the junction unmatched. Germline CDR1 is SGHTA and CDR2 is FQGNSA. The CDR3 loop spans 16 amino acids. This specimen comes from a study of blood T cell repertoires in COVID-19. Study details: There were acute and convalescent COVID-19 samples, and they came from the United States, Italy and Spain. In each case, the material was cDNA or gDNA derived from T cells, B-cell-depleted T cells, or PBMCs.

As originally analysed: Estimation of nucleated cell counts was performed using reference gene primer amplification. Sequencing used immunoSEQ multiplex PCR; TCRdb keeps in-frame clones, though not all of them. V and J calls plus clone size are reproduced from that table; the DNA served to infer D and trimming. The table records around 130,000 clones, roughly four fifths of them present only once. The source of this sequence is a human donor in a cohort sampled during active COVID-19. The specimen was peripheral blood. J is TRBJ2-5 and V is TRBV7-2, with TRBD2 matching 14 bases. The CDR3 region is CASSSGLAGGQETQYF. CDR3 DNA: TGTGCCAGCAGCTCTGGACTAGCGGGGGGCCAAGAGACCCAGTACTTC.